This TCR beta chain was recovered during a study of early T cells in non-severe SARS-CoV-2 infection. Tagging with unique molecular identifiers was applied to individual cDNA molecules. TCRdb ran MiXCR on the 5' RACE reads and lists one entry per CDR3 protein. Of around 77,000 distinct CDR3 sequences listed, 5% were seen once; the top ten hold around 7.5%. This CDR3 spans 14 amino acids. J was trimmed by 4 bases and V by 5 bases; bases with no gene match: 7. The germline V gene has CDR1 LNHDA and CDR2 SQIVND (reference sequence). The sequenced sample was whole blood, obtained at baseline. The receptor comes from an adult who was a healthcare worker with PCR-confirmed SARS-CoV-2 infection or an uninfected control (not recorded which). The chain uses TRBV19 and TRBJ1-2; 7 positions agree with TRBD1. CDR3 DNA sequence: TGTGCCAGTAGTCCCGACAGGGATGGCTATGGCTACACCTTC. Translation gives CASSPDRDGYGYTF.